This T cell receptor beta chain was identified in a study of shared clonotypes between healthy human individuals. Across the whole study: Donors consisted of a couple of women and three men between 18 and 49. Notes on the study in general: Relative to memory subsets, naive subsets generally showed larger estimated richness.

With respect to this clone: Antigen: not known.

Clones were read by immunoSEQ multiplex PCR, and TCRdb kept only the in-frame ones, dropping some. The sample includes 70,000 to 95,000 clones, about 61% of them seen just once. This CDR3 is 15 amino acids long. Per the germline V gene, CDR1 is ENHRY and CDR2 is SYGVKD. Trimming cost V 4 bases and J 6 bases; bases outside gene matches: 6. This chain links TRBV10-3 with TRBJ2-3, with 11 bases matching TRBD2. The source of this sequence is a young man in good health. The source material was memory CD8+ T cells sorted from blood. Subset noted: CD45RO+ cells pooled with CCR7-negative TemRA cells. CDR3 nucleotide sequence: TGTGCCATCAGTGCAACTAGCGGGAGTGTCGATACGCAGTATTTT. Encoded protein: CAISATSGSVDTQYF.